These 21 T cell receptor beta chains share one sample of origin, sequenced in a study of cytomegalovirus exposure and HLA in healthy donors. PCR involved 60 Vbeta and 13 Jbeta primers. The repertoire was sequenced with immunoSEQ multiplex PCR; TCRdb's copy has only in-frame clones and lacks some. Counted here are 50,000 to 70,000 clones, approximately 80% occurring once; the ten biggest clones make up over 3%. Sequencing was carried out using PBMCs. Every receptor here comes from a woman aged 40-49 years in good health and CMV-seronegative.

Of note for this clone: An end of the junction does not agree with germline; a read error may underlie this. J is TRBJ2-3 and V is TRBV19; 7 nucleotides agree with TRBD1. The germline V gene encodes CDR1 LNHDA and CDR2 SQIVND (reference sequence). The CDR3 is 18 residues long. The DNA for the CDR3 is TGTGCCAGTAGTGTAGAAGCTAGGACAGGACTTTCCACAGATACGCAGTATTTT. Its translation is CASSVEARTGLSTDTQYF.

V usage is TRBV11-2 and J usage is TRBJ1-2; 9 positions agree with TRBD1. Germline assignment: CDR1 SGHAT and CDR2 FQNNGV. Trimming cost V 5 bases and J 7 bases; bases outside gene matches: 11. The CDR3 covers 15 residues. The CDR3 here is CASSTHRGRISGYTF. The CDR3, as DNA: TGTGCCAGCAGCACCCACAGGGGGCGGATCTCTGGCTACACCTTC.

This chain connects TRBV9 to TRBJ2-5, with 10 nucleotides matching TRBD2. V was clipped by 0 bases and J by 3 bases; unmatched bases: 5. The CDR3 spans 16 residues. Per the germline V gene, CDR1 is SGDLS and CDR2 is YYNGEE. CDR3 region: CASSVGGLAGEETQYF. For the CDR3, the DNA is TGTGCCAGCAGCGTAGGGGGTCTAGCGGGAGAAGAGACCCAGTACTTC.

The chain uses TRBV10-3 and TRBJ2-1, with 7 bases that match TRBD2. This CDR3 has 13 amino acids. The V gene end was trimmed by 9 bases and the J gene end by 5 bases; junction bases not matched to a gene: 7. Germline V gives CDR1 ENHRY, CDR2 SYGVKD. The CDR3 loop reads CAIQPGTNNEQFF. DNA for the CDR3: TGTGCCATTCAACCAGGGACTAACAATGAGCAGTTCTTC.

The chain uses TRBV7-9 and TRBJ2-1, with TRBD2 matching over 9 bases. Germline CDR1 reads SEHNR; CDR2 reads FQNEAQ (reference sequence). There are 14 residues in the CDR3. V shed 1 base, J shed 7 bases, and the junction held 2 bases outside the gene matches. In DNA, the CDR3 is TGTGCCAGCAGCTTAGTTCTAGCGGGGAATGAGCAGTTCTTC. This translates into CASSLVLAGNEQFF.

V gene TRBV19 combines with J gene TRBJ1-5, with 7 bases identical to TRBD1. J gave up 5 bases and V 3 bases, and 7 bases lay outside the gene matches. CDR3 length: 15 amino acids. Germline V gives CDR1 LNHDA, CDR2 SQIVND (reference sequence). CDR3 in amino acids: CASSITGVGYQPQHF. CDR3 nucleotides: TGTGCCAGTAGTATTACAGGGGTTGGTTATCAGCCCCAGCATTTT. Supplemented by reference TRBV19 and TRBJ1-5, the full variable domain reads DGGITQSPKYLFRKEGQNVTLSCEQNLNHDAMYWYRQDPGQGLRLIYYSQIVNDFQKGDIAEGYSVSREKKESFPLTVTSAQKNPTAFYLCASSITGVGYQPQHFGDGTRLSIL.

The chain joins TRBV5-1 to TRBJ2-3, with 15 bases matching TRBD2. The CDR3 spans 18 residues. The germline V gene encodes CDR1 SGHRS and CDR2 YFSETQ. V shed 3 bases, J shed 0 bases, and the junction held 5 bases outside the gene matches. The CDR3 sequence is CASSSSGTSGRSTDTQYF. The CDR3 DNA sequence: TGCGCCAGCAGCTCCTCCGGGACTAGCGGGAGGAGCACAGATACGCAGTATTTT.

The CDR3 DNA follows: TGTGCCAGCAGTTTATGGGGGGTGGGCAATCAGCCCCAGCATTTT. Its translation is CASSLWGVGNQPQHF. The rearrangement links TRBV27 to TRBJ1-5, with TRBD1 as a possible D gene (5 bases). V was cut by 1 base and J by 2 bases, with 9 bases left in between. The length of the CDR3 is 15 residues. Germline lookup yields CDR1 MNHEY and CDR2 SMNVEV (reference sequence).

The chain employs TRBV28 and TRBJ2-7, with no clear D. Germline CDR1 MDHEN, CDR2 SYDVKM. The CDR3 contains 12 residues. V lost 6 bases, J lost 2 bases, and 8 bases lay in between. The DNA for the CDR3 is TGTGCCAGCAGACGGGTGGCCTACGAGCAGTACTTC. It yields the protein CASRRVAYEQYF. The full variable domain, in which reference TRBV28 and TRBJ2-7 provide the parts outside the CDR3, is DVKVTQSSRYLVKRTGEKVFLECVQDMDHENMFWYRQDPGLGLRLIYFSYDVKMKEKGDIPEGYSVSREKKERFSLILESASTNQTSMYLCASRRVAYEQYFGPGTRLTVT.

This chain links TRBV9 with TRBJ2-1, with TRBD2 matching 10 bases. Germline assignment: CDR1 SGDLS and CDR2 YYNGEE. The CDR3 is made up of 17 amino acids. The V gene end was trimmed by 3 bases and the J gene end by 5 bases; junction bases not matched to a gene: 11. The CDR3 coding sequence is TGTGCCAGCAGCGCGACCTTCACTAGCGGGGCAAACAATGAGCAGTTCTTC. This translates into CASSATFTSGANNEQFF.

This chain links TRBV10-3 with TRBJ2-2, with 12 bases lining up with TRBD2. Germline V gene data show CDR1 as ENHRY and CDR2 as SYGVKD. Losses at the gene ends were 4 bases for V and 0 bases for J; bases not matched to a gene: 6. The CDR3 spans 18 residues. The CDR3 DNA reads TGTGCCATCAGTGTCCGCGGACTAGCGGGGACGAACACCGGGGAGCTGTTTTTT. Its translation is CAISVRGLAGTNTGELFF.

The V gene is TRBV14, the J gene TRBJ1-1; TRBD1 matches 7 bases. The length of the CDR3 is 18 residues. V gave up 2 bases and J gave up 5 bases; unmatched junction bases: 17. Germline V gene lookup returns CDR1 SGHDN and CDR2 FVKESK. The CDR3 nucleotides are TGTGCCAGCAGCCAATACAACTGGTTGAGGGGGCATGGTACTGAAGCTTTCTTT. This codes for CASSQYNWLRGHGTEAFF.

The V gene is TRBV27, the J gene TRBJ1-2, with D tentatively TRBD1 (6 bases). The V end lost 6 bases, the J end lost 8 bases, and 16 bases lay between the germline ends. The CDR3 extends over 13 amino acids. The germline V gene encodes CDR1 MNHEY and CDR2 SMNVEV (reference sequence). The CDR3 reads CASSTGISMGYTF. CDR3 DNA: TGTGCCAGCAGCACAGGGATTTCTATGGGCTACACCTTC.

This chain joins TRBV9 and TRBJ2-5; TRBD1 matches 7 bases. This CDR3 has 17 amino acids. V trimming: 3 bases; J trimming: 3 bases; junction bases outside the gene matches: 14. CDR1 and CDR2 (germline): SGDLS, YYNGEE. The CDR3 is CASSASQGGQAKETQYF. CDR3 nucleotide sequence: TGTGCCAGCAGCGCGTCCCAAGGCGGACAGGCTAAAGAGACCCAGTACTTC. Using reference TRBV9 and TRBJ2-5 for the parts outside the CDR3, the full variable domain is DSGVTQTPKHLITATGQRVTLRCSPRSGDLSVYWYQQSLDQGLQFLIQYYNGEERAKGNILERFSAQQFPDLHSELNLSSLELGDSALYFCASSASQGGQAKETQYFGPGTRLLVL.

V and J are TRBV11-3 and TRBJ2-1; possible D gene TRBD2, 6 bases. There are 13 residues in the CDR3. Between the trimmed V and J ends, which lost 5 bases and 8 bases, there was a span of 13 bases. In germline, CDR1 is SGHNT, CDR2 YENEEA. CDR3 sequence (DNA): TGTGCCAGCAGCCCTCTAGCGTCCGATGAGCAGTTCTTC. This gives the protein CASSPLASDEQFF.

Here the CDR3 DNA reads TGTGCCAGCAGATATGACGGGGCGAACACCGGGGAGCTGTTTTTT. This encodes CASRYDGANTGELFF. This rearrangement joins TRBV2 to TRBJ2-2, with D perhaps TRBD2 (5 bases). The CDR3 spans 15 residues. Germline V gene data show CDR1 as SNHLY and CDR2 as FYNNEI. Trimming pared 6 bases from V and 0 bases from J, leaving 11 bases between.

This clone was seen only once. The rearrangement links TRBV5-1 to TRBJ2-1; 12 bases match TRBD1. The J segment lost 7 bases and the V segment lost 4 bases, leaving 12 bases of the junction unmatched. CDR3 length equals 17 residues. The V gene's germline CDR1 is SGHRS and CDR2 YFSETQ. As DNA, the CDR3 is TGCGCCAGCAGCCCTACCACCGGGACAGGGGGCAGAAATGAGCAGTTCTTC. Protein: CASSPTTGTGGRNEQFF. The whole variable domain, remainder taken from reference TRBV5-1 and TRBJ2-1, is KAGVTQTPRYLIKTRGQQVTLSCSPISGHRSVSWYQQTPGQGLQFLFEYFSETQRNKGNFPGRFSGRQFSNSRSEMNVSTLELGDSALYLCASSPTTGTGGRNEQFFGPGTRLTVL.

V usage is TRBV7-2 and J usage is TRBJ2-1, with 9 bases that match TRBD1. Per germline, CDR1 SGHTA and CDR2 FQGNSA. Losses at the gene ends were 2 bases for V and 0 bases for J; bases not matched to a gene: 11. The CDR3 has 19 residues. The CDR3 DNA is TGTGCCAGCAGCTTAAGAACTACCGGGACAGGGAGCTCCTACAATGAGCAGTTCTTC. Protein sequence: CASSLRTTGTGSSYNEQFF.

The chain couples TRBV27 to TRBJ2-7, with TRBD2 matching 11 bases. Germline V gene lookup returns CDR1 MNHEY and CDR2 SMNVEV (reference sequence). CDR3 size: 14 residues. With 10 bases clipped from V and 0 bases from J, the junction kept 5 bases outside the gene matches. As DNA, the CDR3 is TGTGCCACCTGGGGACTAGCGGACTCCTACGAGCAGTACTTC. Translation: CATWGLADSYEQYF.

Written as DNA, the CDR3 is TGTGCCAGCAGCTTGAGTGAGGACGAGCAGTACTTC. It specifies CASSLSEDEQYF. This chain links TRBV7-6 with TRBJ2-7; D gene uncertain. Germline V lookup: CDR1 SGHVS, CDR2 FNYEAQ. The CDR3 length is 12 residues. Trimming pared 3 bases from V and 5 bases from J, leaving 8 bases between.

The CDR3 DNA reads as TGTGCCAGCAGCGTAGGGGGACAGCAAACAGCGGATGGCTACACCTTC. Its protein is CASSVGGQQTADGYTF. V and J are TRBV9 and TRBJ1-2; the match to TRBD1 covers 7 bases. The ends lost 0 bases at V and 6 bases at J; junction bases unmatched: 11. CDR1 and CDR2 from the germline V gene are SGDLS and YYNGEE. The CDR3 covers 16 residues.